One and the same sample provided the 32 T cell receptor beta chains below, sequenced in a study of post-analysis software for immune sequencing data. Study results and caveats: Patients had higher frequencies than controls of a handful of TRBV segments, including TRBV5-6, TRBV5-1 and TRBV20-1.

The library was made from cDNA and included unique molecular identifiers. TCRdb re-called the PCR reads with MiXCR, one entry per CDR3 protein. The repertoire holds about 820,000 distinct CDR3 sequences, with around 53% as singletons. No antigens are known for them. Sequenced: blood. Source of these receptors: a girl aged 10 to 17 with multiple sclerosis.

Only a few counts were recorded for this clonotype. This rearrangement joins TRBV3-1 to TRBJ2-7; the match to TRBD2 covers 9 bases. This CDR3 is 14 amino acids long. Germline loops: CDR1 LGHDT, CDR2 YNNKEL (reference sequence). The J segment lost 3 bases and the V segment lost 3 bases, leaving 3 bases of the junction unmatched. The CDR3 protein is CASSHSGRIYEQYF. Here the CDR3 DNA reads TGTGCCAGCAGCCATAGCGGGAGAATCTACGAGCAGTACTTC.

This clonotype was recorded a few times. The chain joins TRBV7-9 to TRBJ2-4; 8 bases fit TRBD1. Near its end, the DNA agrees better with TRBJ2-7, so the J call may be wrong. Per the germline V gene, CDR1 is SEHNR and CDR2 is FQNEAQ (reference sequence). The CDR3 spans 16 residues. The CDR3 region has the DNA TGTGCCAGCAGCTTAGGACAGGGGCCACCGACTGACGAGCAGTACTTC. It translates to CASSLGQGPPTDEQYF.

This clonotype was picked up a small number of times. The gene calls are TRBV6-6 and TRBJ1-2; 7 nucleotides align to TRBD1. V dropped 6 bases and J dropped 2; count of bases not matched to a gene: 6. The CDR3 extends over 14 amino acids. CDR1 is MNHNY and CDR2 is SVGAGI in the germline V gene (reference sequence). CDR3 in amino acids: CASRSPGQNYGYTF. For the CDR3, the DNA is TGTGCCAGCAGATCTCCGGGACAGAACTATGGCTACACCTTC.

This clonotype was found a few times. The chain has TRBV12-3 or TRBV12-4 and TRBJ1-2; D is undetermined. V was cut by 3 bases and J by 5 bases, with 10 bases left in between. This CDR3 comprises 13 residues. CDR3 residues: CASSLRTAYGYTF. In DNA form, the CDR3 reads TGTGCCAGCAGTTTGAGGACCGCTTATGGCTACACCTTC.

This sequence joins TRBV20-1 and TRBJ2-5, with a tentative D call TRBD2 (6 bases). V lost 1 base and J 2 bases, leaving 14 bases between the germline ends. The CDR3 runs to 15 residues. Looked up from germline, CDR1 is DFQATT and CDR2 is SNEGSKA (reference sequence). Here the CDR3 reads CSARGVADRQETQYF. The CDR3 DNA is TGCAGTGCTAGAGGGGTAGCGGATAGGCAAGAGACCCAGTACTTC.

This chain connects TRBV29-1 to TRBJ2-1, with no clear D. With 3 bases removed from V and 10 bases from J, the gap between germline ends came to 13 bases. This CDR3 contains 12 residues. Germline lookup yields CDR1 SQVTM and CDR2 ANQGSEA. CDR3 bases: TGCAGCGTTGACGCTGTGCAGATAGAGCAGTTCTTC. Its protein product is CSVDAVQIEQFF.

This clonotype is a singleton in its sample. The V gene is TRBV7-3, the J gene TRBJ1-2; 9 bases match TRBD1. This CDR3 is 16 amino acids long. J gave up 8 bases and V 0 bases, and 10 bases lay outside the gene matches. Germline V CDR1 and CDR2: SGHTA, FQGTGA. The CDR3 loop reads CASSLTPGTGRYGYTF. CDR3 bases: TGTGCCAGCAGCTTAACCCCTGGGACAGGGAGATACGGCTACACCTTC.

V gene TRBV5-1 combines with J gene TRBJ2-3; D is uncertain. The germline V gene has CDR1 SGHRS and CDR2 YFSETQ. Between the trimmed V and J ends, which lost 4 bases and 5 bases, there was a span of 8 bases. CDR3 size: 12 residues. The CDR3 bases are TGCGCCAGCAGCCAGTTACAAGATACGCAGTATTTT. Its translation is CASSQLQDTQYF.

This chain links TRBV15 with TRBJ2-4; a possible D gene is TRBD1 (5 bases). V was shortened by 5 bases and J by 1 base, with 15 bases between the two germline ends. CDR3 length: 16 residues. Germline V gene sequence: CDR1 LNHNV, CDR2 YYDKDF (reference sequence). The CDR3 loop is CATSGHNRSAKNIQYF. The CDR3 coding sequence is TGTGCCACCAGCGGACACAACAGGAGCGCCAAAAACATTCAGTACTTC.

A few counts support this clonotype. The chain has TRBV5-1 and TRBJ1-4, with TRBD1 as a possible D gene (5 bases). Trimming removed 2 bases from V and 3 bases from J, with 11 bases in between. The CDR3 extends over 15 amino acids. Germline V gene data show CDR1 as SGHRS and CDR2 as YFSETQ. In DNA, the CDR3 is TGCGCCAGCAGCTTTGGACATATAGCTAATGAAAAACTGTTTTTT. As protein: CASSFGHIANEKLFF. Full variable domain (missing parts from reference TRBV5-1 and TRBJ1-4): KAGVTQTPRYLIKTRGQQVTLSCSPISGHRSVSWYQQTPGQGLQFLFEYFSETQRNKGNFPGRFSGRQFSNSRSEMNVSTLELGDSALYLCASSFGHIANEKLFFGSGTQLSVL.

This clonotype was picked up a small number of times. The V and J genes are TRBV29-1 and TRBJ1-1, with 9 bases identical to TRBD1. The CDR3 is made up of 13 amino acids. CDR1 and CDR2 from the germline V gene are SQVTM and ANQGSEA. Trimming removed 5 bases from V and 2 bases from J; junction bases left unmatched: 3. The CDR3 region has the DNA TGCAGCGTTAAGGGACAGGGTAACACTGAAGCTTTCTTT. Translating it yields CSVKGQGNTEAFF.

V is TRBV6-6 and J is TRBJ1-2, with unresolved D. Germline lookup yields CDR1 MNHNY and CDR2 SVGAGI (reference sequence). Trimming removed 0 bases from V and 6 bases from J, with 11 bases in between. The length of the CDR3 is 14 residues. For the CDR3, the DNA is TGTGCCAGCAGTTACTCAGGAGGGATCCATGGCTACACCTTC. As protein: CASSYSGGIHGYTF.

This clonotype has only one observation. The rearrangement links TRBV10-3 to TRBJ2-1; 12 nucleotides agree with TRBD2. J was trimmed by 8 bases and V by 4 bases; bases with no gene match: 12. Germline loops: CDR1 ENHRY, CDR2 SYGVKD. This CDR3 is 17 amino acids long. The DNA of the CDR3 is TGTGCCATCAGTGGGGCTAGCGGGAGGGCCCTCGAGGATGAGCAGTTCTTC. Translated, it gives CAISGASGRALEDEQFF.

This clonotype turned up a few times. The chain combines TRBV20-1 with TRBJ2-3; D might be TRBD1 (6 bases). CDR1 is DFQATT, CDR2 SNEGSKA, per germline (reference sequence). The CDR3 length is 13 residues. The V gene lost 5 bases and the J gene lost 5 bases, with 14 bases spanning the gap. CDR3 coding DNA: TGCAGTGCTCCGACAGGAGTCAGAGATACGCAGTATTTT. Translating gives CSAPTGVRDTQYF.

This clonotype was counted only a few times. The chain recombines TRBV12-3 or TRBV12-4 with TRBJ2-7; possible D gene TRBD2, 5 bases. This CDR3 has 15 residues. Trimming stripped 6 bases from V and 2 bases from J, with 17 bases between. For the CDR3, the DNA is TGTGCCAGCAGCCAACTACCAGCGGACCCCTACGAGCAGTACTTC. This sequence encodes CASSQLPADPYEQYF.

The chain links TRBV29-1 to TRBJ2-1, with 10 bases that match TRBD1. Per the germline V gene, CDR1 is SQVTM and CDR2 is ANQGSEA. The CDR3 covers 14 residues. Trimming at V came to 5 bases and at J to 9 bases, leaving 10 bases not matched to a gene. The CDR3 sequence: CSVSGTGANGEQFF. CDR3 bases: TGCAGCGTTTCCGGGACAGGGGCTAATGGTGAGCAGTTCTTC.

This chain connects TRBV19 to TRBJ1-1; D remains unclear. V was trimmed by 5 bases and J by 7 bases, leaving 17 bases between them. This CDR3 is built from 14 residues. Looked up from germline, CDR1 is LNHDA and CDR2 is SQIVND (reference sequence). DNA for the CDR3: TGTGCCAGTAGTGCCGCGGGAGGGAGGGATGAAGCTTTCTTT. It yields the protein CASSAAGGRDEAFF. The whole variable domain, remainder taken from reference TRBV19 and TRBJ1-1, is DGGITQSPKYLFRKEGQNVTLSCEQNLNHDAMYWYRQDPGQGLRLIYYSQIVNDFQKGDIAEGYSVSREKKESFPLTVTSAQKNPTAFYLCASSAAGGRDEAFFGQGTRLTVV.

This clonotype was counted a few times. The CDR3 bases are TGTGCCAGCAGTTCCGGACAGGGGTTGGGCTCCTACGAGCAGTACTTC. Translated: CASSSGQGLGSYEQYF. V is TRBV27 and J is TRBJ2-7; 9 bases are a match to TRBD1. V was clipped by 4 bases and J by 0 bases; unmatched bases: 7. Germline V lookup: CDR1 MNHEY, CDR2 SMNVEV (reference sequence). The CDR3 totals 16 residues.

V is TRBV2 and J is TRBJ2-3; D gene ambiguous. Germline V gene data show CDR1 as SNHLY and CDR2 as FYNNEI. V gave up 7 bases and J gave up 3 bases, with 14 bases separating them. This CDR3 has 14 residues. For the CDR3, the DNA is TGTGCCAGCACCAATACACAGAAGACAGATACGCAGTATTTT. It codes for CASTNTQKTDTQYF.

The J gene is TRBJ2-5, the V gene TRBV20-1; maybe TRBD1 (7 bases). The tail of the sequence fits TRBJ2-7 better, so the J call may be wrong. This CDR3 comprises 14 residues. Per the germline V gene, CDR1 is DFQATT and CDR2 is SNEGSKA (reference sequence). The CDR3 is CSATSRGAGYEQYF. The CDR3 DNA sequence: TGCAGTGCTACCAGCAGGGGGGCTGGATACGAGCAGTACTTC.

This sequence joins TRBV2 and TRBJ2-4; TRBD1 is a possible D gene (5 bases). The DNA end favors TRBJ2-7, so the J call may be wrong. Germline CDR1 and CDR2: SNHLY and FYNNEI. This CDR3 is 13 amino acids long. CDR3 DNA sequence: TGTGCCAGCAGTGAAGGACAGTTTTACGAGCAGTACTTC. Translation gives CASSEGQFYEQYF.

The chain employs TRBV2 and TRBJ1-5; 7 bases map to TRBD1. This CDR3 spans 15 amino acids. With 6 bases clipped from V and 6 bases from J, the junction kept 11 bases outside the gene matches. Germline values: CDR1 SNHLY, CDR2 FYNNEI. Written as DNA, the CDR3 is TGTGCCAGCAGGGCAGAGACAGGGTACAGTCAGCCCCAGCATTTT. This sequence encodes CASRAETGYSQPQHF.

This chain uses TRBV15 with TRBJ2-1; D remains ambiguous. The CDR3 runs 15 residues. Between the trimmed V and J ends, which lost 5 bases and 9 bases, there was a span of 20 bases. Per germline, CDR1 LNHNV and CDR2 YYDKDF (reference sequence). As DNA, the CDR3 is TGTGCCACCAGCTCCCCGACCAGAATGGAGTCTGAGCAGTTCTTC. It yields the protein CATSSPTRMESEQFF.

This chain connects TRBV29-1 to TRBJ2-1; TRBD2 might be the D (5 bases). Trimming took 7 bases from V and 8 from J, leaving 21 bases between them. In germline, CDR1 is SQVTM, CDR2 ANQGSEA. The CDR3 is made up of 14 amino acids. The CDR3 DNA is TGCAGCGCCGACCCCCGAGGGTCAGGCGATGAGCAGTTCTTC. Residues: CSADPRGSGDEQFF.

V and J are TRBV12-3 or TRBV12-4 and TRBJ2-2, with D hard to call. This CDR3 comprises 13 residues. V was shortened by 3 bases and J by 6 bases, with 8 bases between the two germline ends. The CDR3 DNA sequence: TGTGCCAGCAGTTTTACTACGCCCGGGGAGCTGTTTTTT. Translated, it gives CASSFTTPGELFF.

Only a few counts were recorded for this clonotype. The chain has TRBV2 and TRBJ2-1; D is uncertain. CDR1 and CDR2 from the germline V gene are SNHLY and FYNNEI. The CDR3 runs 13 residues. The V gene lost 3 bases and the J gene lost 7 bases, with 10 bases spanning the gap. This CDR3 is CASSETGANEQFF. The CDR3 nucleotides are TGTGCCAGCAGTGAGACGGGCGCTAATGAGCAGTTCTTC.

This clonotype occurred once. V gene TRBV6-6 combines with J gene TRBJ2-7; TRBD2 is a possible D gene (6 bases). Germline CDR1 is MNHNY and CDR2 is SVGAGI (reference sequence). V dropped 5 bases and J dropped 7 bases, with 15 bases sitting between them. The CDR3 runs 13 residues. The CDR3 DNA follows: TGTGCCAGCAGTCTCGAGGGAGGTGAAGAGCAGTACTTC. This codes for CASSLEGGEEQYF.

The genes are TRBV29-1 and TRBJ1-1; D not certain. This CDR3 is built from 13 residues. Trimming left V 5 bases short and J 1 base short, with 11 bases between. CDR1 and CDR2 (germline): SQVTM, ANQGSEA. Here the CDR3 reads CSVPAGGNTEAFF. The CDR3 DNA reads as TGCAGCGTTCCAGCCGGCGGGAACACTGAAGCTTTCTTT. Filled out from reference TRBV29-1 and TRBJ1-1, the complete variable domain reads SAVISQKPSRDICQRGTSLTIQCQVDSQVTMMFWYRQQPGQSLTLIATANQGSEATYESGFVIDKFPISRPNLTFSTLTVSNMSPEDSSIYLCSVPAGGNTEAFFGQGTRLTVV.

This rearrangement joins TRBV7-9 to TRBJ2-5; 9 bases align to TRBD2. After removal of 4 bases from V and 4 bases from J, the junction contained 7 bases not matched to a gene. CDR3 length: 15 residues. In germline, CDR1 is SEHNR, CDR2 FQNEAQ (reference sequence). CDR3 loop: CASSSDLAGLETQYF. CDR3 nucleotide sequence: TGTGCCAGCAGCTCGGATCTAGCGGGGTTAGAGACCCAGTACTTC.

V is TRBV20-1 and J is TRBJ2-5; 13 nucleotides line up with TRBD2. After removal of 6 bases from V and 5 bases from J, the junction contained 12 bases not matched to a gene. Germline assignment: CDR1 DFQATT and CDR2 SNEGSKA (reference sequence). The CDR3 runs 16 residues. CDR3 coding DNA: TGCAGTGCGCCACGACTAGCGGGAGGACATCCGGAGACCCAGTACTTC. Its protein product is CSAPRLAGGHPETQYF.

This clonotype showed up just a few times. The V call is TRBV10-3, the J call TRBJ1-2, with 8 bases that match TRBD1. V lost 10 bases to trimming and J lost 7 bases; unmatched junction nucleotides: 8. The CDR3 has 12 residues. Germline CDR1 is ENHRY and CDR2 is SYGVKD. CDR3 loop: CATDRGGGGYTF. CDR3 coding DNA: TGTGCCACCGACAGGGGTGGCGGTGGCTACACCTTC.

The genes are TRBV20-1 and TRBJ2-7; 13 bases line up with TRBD2. The J call is in doubt because the DNA end fits TRBJ2-5 better. Germline CDR1 DFQATT, CDR2 SNEGSKA (reference sequence). The CDR3 covers 15 residues. CDR3 DNA sequence: TGCAGTGCTAAACTAGCGGGGGGGATCAAAGAGACCCAGTACTTC. Translation: CSAKLAGGIKETQYF.